The 7 T cell receptor beta chains listed next were all sequenced from one sample in a study of blood T cell repertoires in COVID-19. Clones were sequenced by immunoSEQ multiplex PCR, and TCRdb holds only the in-frame ones, with some missing. This sample carries more than 350,000 clones, 89% of them seen once, and the ten largest clones take under 4%. Sample: peripheral blood. These receptors were collected from a woman aged 25 to 39 with COVID-19, enrolled during active disease.

The rearrangement joins TRBV19 to TRBJ1-2; D unresolved. Per the germline V gene, CDR1 is LNHDA and CDR2 is SQIVND (reference sequence). V gave up 4 bases and J gave up 2 bases, with 17 bases separating them. There are 16 residues in the CDR3. This chain's CDR3 is CASSTGETGGNYGYTF. The CDR3 bases are TGTGCCAGTAGTACCGGGGAAACCGGAGGAAACTATGGCTACACCTTC.

The chain uses TRBV5-4 and TRBJ2-6, with no clear D. Germline CDR1 and CDR2: SGHNT and YYREEE (reference sequence). The V gene lost 4 bases and the J gene lost 2 bases, with 13 bases spanning the gap. CDR3 length: 16 amino acids. The CDR3 nucleotides read TGTGCCAGCAGCCAGGCGCTGGGCCCTGGGGCCAACGTCCTGACTTTC. Protein product: CASSQALGPGANVLTF.

The chain couples TRBV6-5 to TRBJ2-5, with D possibly TRBD1 on 6 matching bases. CDR3 length: 16 amino acids. Trimming stripped 0 bases from V and 3 bases from J, with 14 bases between. Germline CDR1 is MNHEY and CDR2 is SVGAGI. The DNA of the CDR3 is TGTGCCAGCAGTTACTCGCAGGGGCCCCCGGAAGAGACCCAGTACTTC. The encoded protein is CASSYSQGPPEETQYF.

CDR3 nucleotide sequence: TGTGCCACCAGTGGCACAGGGAACTATGGCTACACCTTC. Translating it yields CATSGTGNYGYTF. This chain uses TRBV24-1 with TRBJ1-2, with D possibly TRBD1 on 6 matching bases. CDR1 KGHDR and CDR2 SFDVKD come from the germline V gene. With 5 bases removed from V and 2 bases from J, the gap between germline ends came to 8 bases. The CDR3 length is 13 residues.

The chain's CDR3 is CASSEGHRGETQYF. CDR3 nucleotides: TGTGCCAGCAGTGAGGGGCACAGGGGGGAGACCCAGTACTTC. The V gene is TRBV6-1, the J gene TRBJ2-5; 8 bases align to TRBD1. Germline V CDR1 and CDR2: MNHNS, SASEGT. J was trimmed by 5 bases and V by 3 bases; bases with no gene match: 5. The CDR3 has 14 residues.

The CDR3 reads CASSKLHRDTNQPQHF. Here the CDR3 DNA reads TGTGCCAGCAGCAAACTCCACCGGGACACCAATCAGCCCCAGCATTTT. The chain has TRBV21-1 and TRBJ1-5; the table names TRBD1, a call not compared with the DNA. TRBV21-1 is described as a pseudogene. The CDR3 runs 16 residues.

This clone occurred once. The V gene is TRBV6-2 or TRBV6-3, the J gene TRBJ2-6, with 12 bases identical to TRBD2. This CDR3 is built from 19 residues. Germline-derived CDR1 and CDR2 are MNHEY and SVGEGT. The V segment lost 2 bases and the J segment 0 bases; nucleotides outside the gene matches: 5. DNA of the CDR3: TGTGCCAGCAGTTACCCCGGACTAGCGGGACTCTCTGGGGCCAACGTCCTGACTTTC. Protein: CASSYPGLAGLSGANVLTF.